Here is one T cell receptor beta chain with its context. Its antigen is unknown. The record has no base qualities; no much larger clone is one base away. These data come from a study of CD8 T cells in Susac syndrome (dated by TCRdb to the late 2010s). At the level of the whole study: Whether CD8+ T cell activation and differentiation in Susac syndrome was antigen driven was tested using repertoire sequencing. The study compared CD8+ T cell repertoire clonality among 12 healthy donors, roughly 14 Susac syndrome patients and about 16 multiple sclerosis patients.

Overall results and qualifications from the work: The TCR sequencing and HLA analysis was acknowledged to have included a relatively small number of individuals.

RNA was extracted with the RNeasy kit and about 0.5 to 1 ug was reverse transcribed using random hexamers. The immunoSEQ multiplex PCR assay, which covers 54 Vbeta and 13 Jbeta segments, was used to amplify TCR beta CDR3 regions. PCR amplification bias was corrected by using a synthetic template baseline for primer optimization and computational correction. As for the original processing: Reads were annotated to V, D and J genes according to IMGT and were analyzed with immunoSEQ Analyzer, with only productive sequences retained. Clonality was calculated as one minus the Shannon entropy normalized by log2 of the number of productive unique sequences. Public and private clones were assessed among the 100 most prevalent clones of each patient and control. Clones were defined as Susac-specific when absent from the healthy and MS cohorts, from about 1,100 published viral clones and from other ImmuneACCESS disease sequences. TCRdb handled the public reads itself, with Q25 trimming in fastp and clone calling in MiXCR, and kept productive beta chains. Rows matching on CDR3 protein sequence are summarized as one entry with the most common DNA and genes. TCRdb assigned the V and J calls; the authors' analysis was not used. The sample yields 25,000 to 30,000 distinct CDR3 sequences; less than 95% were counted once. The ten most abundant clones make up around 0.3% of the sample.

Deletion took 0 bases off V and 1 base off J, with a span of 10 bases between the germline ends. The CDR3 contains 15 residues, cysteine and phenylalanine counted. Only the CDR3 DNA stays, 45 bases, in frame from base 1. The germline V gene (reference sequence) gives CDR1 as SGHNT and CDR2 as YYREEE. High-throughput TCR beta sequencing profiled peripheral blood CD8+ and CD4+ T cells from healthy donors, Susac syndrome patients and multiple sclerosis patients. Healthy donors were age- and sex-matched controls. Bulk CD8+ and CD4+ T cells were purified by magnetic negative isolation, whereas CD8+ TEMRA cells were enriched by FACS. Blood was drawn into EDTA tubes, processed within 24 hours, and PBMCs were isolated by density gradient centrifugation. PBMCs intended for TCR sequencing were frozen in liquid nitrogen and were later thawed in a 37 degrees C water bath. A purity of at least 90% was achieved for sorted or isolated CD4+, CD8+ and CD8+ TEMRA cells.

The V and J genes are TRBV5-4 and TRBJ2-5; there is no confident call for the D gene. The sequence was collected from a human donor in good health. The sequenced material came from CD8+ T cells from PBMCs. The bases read TGTGCCAGCAGCTTGGTTCCTAGTCGCCAAGAGACCCAGTACTTC. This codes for CASSLVPSRQETQYF.